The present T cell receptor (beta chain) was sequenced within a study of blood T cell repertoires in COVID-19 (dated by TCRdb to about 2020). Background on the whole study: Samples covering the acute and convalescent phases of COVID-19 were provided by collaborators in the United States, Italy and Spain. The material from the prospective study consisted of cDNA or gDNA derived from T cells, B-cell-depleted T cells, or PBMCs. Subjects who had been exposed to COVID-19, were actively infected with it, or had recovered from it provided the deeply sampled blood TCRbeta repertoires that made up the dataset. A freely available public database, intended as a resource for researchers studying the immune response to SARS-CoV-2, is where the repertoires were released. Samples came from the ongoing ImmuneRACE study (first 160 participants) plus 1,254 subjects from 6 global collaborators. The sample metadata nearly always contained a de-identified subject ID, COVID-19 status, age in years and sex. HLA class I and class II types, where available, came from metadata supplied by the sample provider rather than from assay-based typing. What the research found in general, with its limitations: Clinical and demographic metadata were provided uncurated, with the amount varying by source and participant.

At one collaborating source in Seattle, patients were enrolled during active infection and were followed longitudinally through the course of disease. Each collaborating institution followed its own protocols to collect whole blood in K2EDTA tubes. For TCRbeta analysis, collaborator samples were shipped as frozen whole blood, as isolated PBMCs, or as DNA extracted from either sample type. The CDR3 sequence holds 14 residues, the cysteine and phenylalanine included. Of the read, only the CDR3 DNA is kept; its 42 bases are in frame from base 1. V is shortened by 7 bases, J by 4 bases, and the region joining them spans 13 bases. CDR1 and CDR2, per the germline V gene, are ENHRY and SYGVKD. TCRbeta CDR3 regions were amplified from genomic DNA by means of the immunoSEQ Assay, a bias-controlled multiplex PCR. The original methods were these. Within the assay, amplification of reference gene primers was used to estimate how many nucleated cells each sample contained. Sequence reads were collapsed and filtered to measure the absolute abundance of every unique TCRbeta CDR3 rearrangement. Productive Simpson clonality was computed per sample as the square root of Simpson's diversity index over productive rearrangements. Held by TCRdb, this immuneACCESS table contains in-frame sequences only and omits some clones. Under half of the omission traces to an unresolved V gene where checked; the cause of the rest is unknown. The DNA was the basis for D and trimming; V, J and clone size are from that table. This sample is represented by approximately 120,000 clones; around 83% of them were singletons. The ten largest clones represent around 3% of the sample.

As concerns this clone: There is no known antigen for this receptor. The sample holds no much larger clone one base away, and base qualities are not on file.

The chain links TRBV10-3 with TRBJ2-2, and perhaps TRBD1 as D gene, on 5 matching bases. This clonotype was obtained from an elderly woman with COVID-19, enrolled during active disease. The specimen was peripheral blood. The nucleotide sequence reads TGTGCCATCAATGGCCAGGGCTTCACCGGGGAGCTGTTTTTT. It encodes CAINGQGFTGELFF.